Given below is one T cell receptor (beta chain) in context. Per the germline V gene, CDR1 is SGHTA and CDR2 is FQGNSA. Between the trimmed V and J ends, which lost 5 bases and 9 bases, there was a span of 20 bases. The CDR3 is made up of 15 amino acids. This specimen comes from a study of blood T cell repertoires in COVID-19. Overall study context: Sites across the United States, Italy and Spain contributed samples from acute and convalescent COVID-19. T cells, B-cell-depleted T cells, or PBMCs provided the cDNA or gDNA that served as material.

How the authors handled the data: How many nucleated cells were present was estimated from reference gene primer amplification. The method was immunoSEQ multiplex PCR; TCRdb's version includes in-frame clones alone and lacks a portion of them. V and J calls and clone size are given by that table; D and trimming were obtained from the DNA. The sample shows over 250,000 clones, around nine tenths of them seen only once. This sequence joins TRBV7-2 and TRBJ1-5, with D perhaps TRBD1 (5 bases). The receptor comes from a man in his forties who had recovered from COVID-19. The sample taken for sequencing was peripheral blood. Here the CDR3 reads CASSPSGARRGPQHF. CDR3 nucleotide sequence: TGTGCCAGCAGCCCCTCTGGGGCCCGGCGTGGGCCCCAGCATTTT. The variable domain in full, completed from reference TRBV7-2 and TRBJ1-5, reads GAGVSQSPSNKVTEKGKDVELRCDPISGHTALYWYRQSLGQGLEFLIYFQGNSAPDKSGLPSDRFSAERTGGSVSTLTIQRTQQEDSAVYLCASSPSGARRGPQHFGDGTRLSIL.